What follows is one T cell receptor beta chain and its context. Its antigen target is currently unknown. Base qualities are not recorded, but no much larger clone differs from it by a single base. The trial excluded patients who had a history of autoimmune disease or who were on systemic immunosuppression. In every dose cohort, peripheral blood was drawn for TCR sequencing at baseline, cycle 4 day 1, and cycle 7 day 1. The samples were taken from a phase I, first-in-human, multicenter, open-label dose-escalation trial of ivuxolimab. The trial enrolled adults with locally advanced or metastatic head and neck squamous cell, hepatocellular, melanoma or renal cell carcinoma. Before TCR sequencing, CD4+ T cells and CD8+ T cells from peripheral blood were sorted into separate populations. The sample belongs to a study of OX40 agonist ivuxolimab in advanced cancers. Describing the broader study: The costimulatory receptor OX40 (CD134) was targeted by ivuxolimab, a fully human IgG2 agonistic monoclonal antibody. Partial responses occurred in three dose-escalation patients, of whom one had hepatocellular carcinoma and two had cutaneous melanoma. The paper covers the monotherapy dose-escalation part of the phase I ivuxolimab trial, which included N of about 51 patients. The dose-escalation cohort was 82.7% male with a mean age of approximately 60 years, ranging from about 23 to 85. Among the approximately 54 dose-escalation patients, approximately 20 had hepatocellular carcinoma, approximately 15 melanoma, 9 renal cell carcinoma and 9 head and neck cancer. Intravenous ivuxolimab was administered to patients every 2 weeks at six dose levels: 0.01, 0.1, 0.3, 1.5, 3 and 10 mg/kg. The point of sequencing TCRbeta in the periphery was to test whether ivuxolimab changed TCR sequence diversity and drove clonal T-cell expansion. Prior anti-PD-1, anti-PD-L1 or anti-CTLA-4 therapy was permitted, and 40% of dose-escalation patients had received checkpoint inhibitors. Study-wide findings and limitations: In the 0.1-3.0 mg/kg groups, partial responders were among the patients with the lowest normalized peripheral clonal expansion, particularly in CD8+ T cells. Low levels of normalized T-cell clonal expansion were also seen in some patients who did not respond. At doses of 0.1 to 3.0 mg/kg, clonal expansion of both CD4+ and CD8+ blood T cells was observed from baseline to week 6. The antigen specificity of the peripheral T cells that underwent clonal expansion was not determined. After ivuxolimab, more expanded clones were found on average in CD8+ T cells than in CD4+ T cells.

The CDR3 numbers 13 residues from cysteine through phenylalanine. Of all the DNA, just the CDR3 is kept, 39 bases in frame from base 1. The junction shows trimming of 3 bases on V and 7 bases on J, and the gene matches do not reach 2 bases of it. The germline V gene specifies MDHEN as CDR1 and SYDVKM as CDR2. To sequence the TCRbeta CDR3 region, genomic DNA was isolated from the sorted cells. The immunoSEQ Assay was used for sequencing of TCRbeta CDR3 regions. TCRdb limited this immuneACCESS table to in-frame rearrangements with V and J called. A share of clones is missing; checked studies link under half to unresolved V genes, and the rest is unexplained. In this sample the table shows some 86,000 clones, roughly 94% of which occur a single time. The ten most abundant clones make up around 10% of the sample.

The sample was CD4+ or CD8+ T cells sorted from blood, taken in a trial of the OX40 agonist ivuxolimab. The rearrangement combines TRBV28 with TRBJ1-2; TRBD1 lines up with 10 middle nucleotides. The TCR originated in an adult with an advanced solid tumor such as melanoma, head and neck, liver or kidney cancer. The CDR3 region: CASSFDRGLGYTF. The DNA sequence is TGTGCCAGCAGTTTTGACAGGGGGCTTGGCTACACCTTC.